A single sample gave rise to the 10 T cell receptor beta chains below, sequenced in a study of blood T cell repertoires in COVID-19. Sequenced by immunoSEQ multiplex PCR; TCRdb stores in-frame clones only, minus some. The profile shows approximately 300,000 clones, approximately 90% of them singletons. The sample taken for sequencing was PBMCs or T cells enriched from blood (not recorded which). These TCRs come from a woman younger than 35 who had recovered from COVID-19.

The J gene is TRBJ2-5, the V gene TRBV29-1, with 9 positions matching TRBD2. Germline V CDR1 and CDR2: SQVTM, ANQGSEA. This CDR3 region has 12 residues. The CDR3 region is CSGLAHQETQYF. In DNA form, the CDR3 reads TGCAGTGGACTAGCGCACCAAGAGACCCAGTACTTC. The full variable domain, in which reference TRBV29-1 and TRBJ2-5 provide the parts outside the CDR3, is SAVISQKPSRDICQRGTSLTIQCQVDSQVTMMFWYRQQPGQSLTLIATANQGSEATYESGFVIDKFPISRPNLTFSTLTVSNMSPEDSSIYLCSGLAHQETQYFGPGTRLLVL.

The gene calls are TRBV3-1 (or the pseudogene TRBV3-2) and TRBJ2-3; D ambiguous. The CDR3 length is 15 residues. Looked up from germline, CDR1 is LGHDT and CDR2 is YNNKEL (reference sequence). V gave up 1 base and J gave up 2 bases, with 10 bases separating them. For the CDR3, the DNA is TGTGCCAGCAGCCAAGGGAGCGACCTCACAGATACGCAGTATTTT. This encodes CASSQGSDLTDTQYF.

The V and J genes are TRBV2 and TRBJ2-5; 9 positions agree with TRBD1. The germline gives CDR1 SNHLY, CDR2 FYNNEI. The V segment lost 9 bases and the J segment 2 bases; nucleotides outside the gene matches: 7. The CDR3 has 14 residues. DNA of the CDR3: TGTGCCAGTCGAACGGGACAGGGACAAGAGACCCAGTACTTC. Translation: CASRTGQGQETQYF.

This CDR3 is CASSFTDQPQHF. For the CDR3, the DNA is TGTGCCAGCAGTTTTACGGATCAGCCCCAGCATTTT. The gene calls are TRBV28 and TRBJ1-5; no firm D call. Per the germline V gene, CDR1 is MDHEN and CDR2 is SYDVKM. Trimming cost V 3 bases and J 5 bases, with 5 bases left between them. The CDR3 extends over 12 amino acids.

Of note for this clone: This CDR3 is also generated by other DNA sequences in the sample. The CDR3 bases are TGTGCCAGCAGTTTAGCGGGAGGGCCCTACGAGCAGTACTTC. Its translation: CASSLAGGPYEQYF. The chain uses TRBV28 and TRBJ2-7; 9 bases align to TRBD2. Germline V gene data show CDR1 as MDHEN and CDR2 as SYDVKM. The CDR3 is made up of 14 amino acids. Trimming at V came to 2 bases and at J to 2 bases, leaving 1 base not matched to a gene.

The V gene is TRBV9, the J gene TRBJ1-2, with D possibly TRBD1 on 6 matching bases. This CDR3 spans 13 amino acids. The ends were cut back, 0 bases at V and 4 bases at J, with 7 bases in the middle. Germline CDR1 and CDR2: SGDLS and YYNGEE. For the CDR3, the DNA is TGTGCCAGCAGCGTAGGGGACACCTATGGCTACACCTTC. Encoded protein: CASSVGDTYGYTF.

J is TRBJ2-7 and V is TRBV7-9; TRBD1 matches 10 bases. The germline gives CDR1 SEHNR, CDR2 FQNEAQ (reference sequence). The CDR3 contains 14 residues. V dropped 5 bases and J dropped 5; count of bases not matched to a gene: 6. The CDR3, as DNA: TGTGCCAGCAGCCCCCGGGACAGGGGCCACGAGCAGTACTTC. Its protein product is CASSPRDRGHEQYF.

Only one count was recorded for this clone. This sequence may be a read error, since a much larger clone differs from it by one base. The gene calls are TRBV4-1 and TRBJ1-1; 9 bases align to TRBD1. The CDR3 totals 15 residues. Trimming cost V 6 bases and J 1 base; bases outside gene matches: 6. Germline CDR1 is MGHRA and CDR2 is YSYEKL. CDR3 sequence reads: CASSNPGQGNTEAFF. CDR3 nucleotide sequence: TGCGCCAGCAGTAACCCGGGACAGGGGAACACTGAAGCTTTCTTT.

As for this clone: The same CDR3 is also encoded by other DNA sequences in this sample. V usage is TRBV13 and J usage is TRBJ1-2, with TRBD1 identical over 9 bases. Germline V gene lookup returns CDR1 PRHDT and CDR2 FYEKMQ (reference sequence). J lost 2 bases, V lost 3 bases, and 1 base had no gene match. This CDR3 has 14 amino acids. The CDR3 DNA sequence: TGTGCCAGCAGCTTGGGACAGGGCAACTATGGCTACACCTTC. Amino acid sequence: CASSLGQGNYGYTF.

The gene calls are TRBV9 and TRBJ2-7; 8 nucleotides match TRBD2. The V gene's germline CDR1 is SGDLS and CDR2 YYNGEE. The V gene end was trimmed by 1 base and the J gene end by 2 bases; junction bases not matched to a gene: 8. This CDR3 comprises 16 residues. DNA for the CDR3: TGTGCCAGCAGCGTAAGAGGTAGCGGGAACCCCTACGAGCAGTACTTC. It specifies CASSVRGSGNPYEQYF.